A single TCR beta chain is shown here with its context. What this receptor recognizes is not known. The record has no base qualities; no much larger clone is one base away. This sample was included in a study of T cell responses to AZD1222 COVID-19 vaccine (dated by TCRdb to the early 2020s). With regard to the full study: TCR sequencing covered over 230 trial participants: 207 given two doses of AZD1222 and around 26 given two doses of MenACWY control vaccine. Trial participants were enrolled by age into 18-55, 56-69 and 70-plus year subgroups, with around 150, 28 and 57 TCR-sequenced participants respectively.

The CDR3, from cysteine to phenylalanine, totals 11 residues. Solely the CDR3 DNA is kept, with 33 bases framed from the first base. Relative to germline, V is 8 bases shorter and J is 8 bases shorter, with 12 bases between their ends. CDR1 WSHSY and CDR2 SAAADI were looked up in the germline V gene. The sample's time point, from its label and the paper: about 28 days (+/-7) after the second vaccine dose. AZD1222 recipients given second doses at about 4 weeks or at about 12 weeks were pooled, since spike-specific TCR depth and breadth were not found to differ between the two schedules. The vaccinee samples were drawn from two UK trials, COV001 and COV002, one of which was a single-blind randomized controlled phase 2/3 trial testing AZD1222 (ChAdOx1 nCoV-19) in healthy adults. For TCRbeta chain sequencing, PBMC samples were collected from trial participants at day 0 and at day 28 after the second dose.

The CDR3 regions of human TCRbeta chains were subjected to immunosequencing. The study's own analysis went as follows. Repertoire TCRs were matched against a reference library of SARS-CoV-2-specific TCRs generated with the MIRA antigen-specificity platform. Breadth was defined as the fraction of unique TCRs that were SARS-CoV-2-associated, and depth was defined as the fraction of total T cells that were SARS-CoV-2-associated. Using the MIRA data, each spike-specific TCR was mapped to the spike region that the TCR reacts to and placed in a CD4 or CD8 class. Log10-transformed breadth and depth values were compared by one-way ANOVA with Sidak's multiple comparisons tests. TCRdb took this table from immuneACCESS and kept in-frame rearrangements with V and J called. Such tables lack part of the clones; where checked against another copy, unresolved V genes explain under half of the gap, and the rest is unexplained. D and trimming come from the DNA, and the V and J calls and clone size come from that table. The sample table lists some 98,000 clones, about nine tenths of them with a count of one. The top ten clonotypes cover 16% of the sample.

Overall study results and their limits: In the small 56-69-year group, the increase in depth fell short of significance, most likely because of low power. Reportedly, almost half of the unique spike-specific TCRs recognized epitopes lying outside the regions that are mutated in the B.1.351 and B.1.1.7 variants. Conclusions about previously exposed vaccinees are limited because only five to seven AZD1222 recipients were SARS-CoV-2 seropositive at baseline. The whole spike protein was spanned by vaccine-associated CD4 TCRs, and dominant responses were seen in regions 160-218 and 743-854. After two AZD1222 doses, spike-specific TCR breadth and depth were significantly higher than at day 0 and than in MenACWY recipients. Because no day 14 peak-response samples were available, repertoires were characterized only after the peak T cell response. Participants were mostly white British, with more females than males. The authors suggested clonal diversity may have been underestimated.

The sample here was peripheral blood, taken 28 days after the second AZD1222 dose. The source of this sequence is an adult who received the AZD1222 COVID-19 vaccine. The chain is encoded by TRBV10-2 joined to TRBJ1-2; the D segment cannot be called with confidence. The bases read TGCGCCAGCTCCCAGGTTGGGGGCTACACCTTC. This sequence encodes CASSQVGGYTF.